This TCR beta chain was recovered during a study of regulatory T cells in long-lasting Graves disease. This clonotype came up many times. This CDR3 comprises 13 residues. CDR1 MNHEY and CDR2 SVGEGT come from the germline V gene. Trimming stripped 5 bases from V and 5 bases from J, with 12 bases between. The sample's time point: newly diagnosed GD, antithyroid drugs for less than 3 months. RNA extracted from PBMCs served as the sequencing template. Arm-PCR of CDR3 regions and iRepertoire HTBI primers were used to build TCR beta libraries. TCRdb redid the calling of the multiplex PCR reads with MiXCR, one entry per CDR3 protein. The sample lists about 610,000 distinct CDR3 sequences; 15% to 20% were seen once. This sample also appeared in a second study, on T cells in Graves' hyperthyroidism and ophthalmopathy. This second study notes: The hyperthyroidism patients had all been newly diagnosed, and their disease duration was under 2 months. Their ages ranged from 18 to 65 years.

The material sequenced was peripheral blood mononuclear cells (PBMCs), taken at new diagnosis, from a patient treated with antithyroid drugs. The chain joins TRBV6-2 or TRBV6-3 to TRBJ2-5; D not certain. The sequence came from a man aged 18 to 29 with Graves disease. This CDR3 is CASSPPYKETQYF. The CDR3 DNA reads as TGTGCCAGCAGTCCGCCGTACAAGGAGACCCAGTACTTC.